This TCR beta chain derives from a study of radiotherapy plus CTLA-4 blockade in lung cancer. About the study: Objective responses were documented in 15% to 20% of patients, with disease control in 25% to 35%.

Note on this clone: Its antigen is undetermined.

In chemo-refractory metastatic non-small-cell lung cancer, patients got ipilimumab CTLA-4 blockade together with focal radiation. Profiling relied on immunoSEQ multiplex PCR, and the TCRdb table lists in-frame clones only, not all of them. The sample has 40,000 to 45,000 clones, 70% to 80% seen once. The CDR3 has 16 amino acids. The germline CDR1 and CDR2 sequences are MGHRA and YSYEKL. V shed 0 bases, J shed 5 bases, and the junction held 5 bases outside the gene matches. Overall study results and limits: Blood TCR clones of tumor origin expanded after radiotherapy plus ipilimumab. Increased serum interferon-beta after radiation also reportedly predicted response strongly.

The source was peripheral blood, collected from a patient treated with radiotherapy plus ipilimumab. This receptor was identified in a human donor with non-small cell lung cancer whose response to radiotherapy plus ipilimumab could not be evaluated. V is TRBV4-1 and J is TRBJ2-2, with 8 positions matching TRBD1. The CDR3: CASSQDPGQGTGELFF. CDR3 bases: TGCGCCAGCAGCCAAGACCCCGGACAGGGAACCGGGGAGCTGTTTTTT.